This T cell receptor beta chain emerged from a study of CD8 T cells in Susac syndrome. Background on the study: Treatment at blood withdrawal was none, corticosteroids, or intravenous immunoglobulin alone in Susac syndrome patients.

This clonotype came up once. The authors carried out high-throughput sequencing of TCR beta. They applied it to CD8+ and CD4+ T cells obtained from blood. TEMRA cells were FACS-enriched, and CD8+ and CD4+ T cells were isolated negatively. RNA totalling about 0.5 to 1 ug underwent reverse transcription with random hexamers. Multiplex PCR with immunoSEQ amplified the TCR beta CDR3 across 54 Vbeta and 13 Jbeta. TCRdb reprocessed the immunoSEQ multiplex PCR reads via MiXCR and lists one record per CDR3 protein. This sample has fewer than 200,000 distinct CDR3 sequences, with approximately 94% found just once. CDR3 length equals 11 residues. The germline V gene has CDR1 SQVTM and CDR2 ANQGSEA. V was clipped by 7 bases and J by 8 bases, with 12 bases between them.

Material for sequencing was CD4+ T cells from PBMCs. This sequence was found in a human donor with Susac syndrome. The genes are TRBV29-1 and TRBJ2-1, with TRBD1 as a possible D gene (6 bases). The CDR3 loop is CSGNRADEQFF. The CDR3 nucleotides read TGCAGCGGGAACAGGGCCGATGAGCAGTTCTTC.